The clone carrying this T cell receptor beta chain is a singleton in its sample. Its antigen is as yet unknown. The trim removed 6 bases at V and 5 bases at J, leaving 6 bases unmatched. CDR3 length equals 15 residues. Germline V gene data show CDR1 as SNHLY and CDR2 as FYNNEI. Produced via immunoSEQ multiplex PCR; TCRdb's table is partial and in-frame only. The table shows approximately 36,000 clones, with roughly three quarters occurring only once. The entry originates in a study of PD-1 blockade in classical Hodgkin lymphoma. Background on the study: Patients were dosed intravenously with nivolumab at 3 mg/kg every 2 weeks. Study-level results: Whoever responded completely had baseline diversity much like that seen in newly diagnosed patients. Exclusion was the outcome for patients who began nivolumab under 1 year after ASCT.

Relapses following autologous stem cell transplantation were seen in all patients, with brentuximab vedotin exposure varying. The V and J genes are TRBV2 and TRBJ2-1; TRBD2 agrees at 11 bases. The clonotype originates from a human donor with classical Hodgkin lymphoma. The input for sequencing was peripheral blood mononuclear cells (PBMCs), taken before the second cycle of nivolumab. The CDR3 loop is CASSQRLAGNNEQFF. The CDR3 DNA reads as TGTGCCAGCAGCCAACGACTAGCGGGGAACAATGAGCAGTTCTTC.